In its sample, the clone carrying this T cell receptor (beta chain) was seen a few times. One entry per CDR3 protein results from TCRdb running MiXCR on the 5' RACE reads. Of 100,000 to 150,000 distinct CDR3 sequences listed, around 6.3% were seen once; the top ten hold about 2.2%. V lost 2 bases, J lost 10 bases, and 11 bases stayed unmatched. The CDR3 length is 15 residues. Germline V gene lookup returns CDR1 DFQATT and CDR2 SNEGSKA (reference sequence). The sample is drawn from a study of T-cell memory formation after mild COVID-19. Overall study context: TCR clusters showed largely donor specificity.

The sample comprised PBMCs or a T cell subset sorted from them (not recorded which). The TCR originated in an adult woman who had mild COVID-19 (a few samples of this study predate the infection). Cell type and time point are not known. The chain employs TRBV20-1 and TRBJ2-3; TRBD2 matches 11 bases. The DNA of the CDR3 is TGCAGTGCTAGACCACCCGATAGCGGGAGGGTTCCGCAGTATTTT. This gives the protein CSARPPDSGRVPQYF.